These T cell receptor beta chains were read from a single sample in a study of cytomegalovirus exposure and HLA in healthy donors. Sequencing was performed with immunoSEQ multiplex PCR; in TCRdb, only in-frame clones are kept and a portion is missing. The sample has under 100,000 clones, 60% to 85% seen once. The sample taken for sequencing was PBMCs. The origin of the receptors is a man between 18 and 35 years old in good health and CMV-seropositive. Both conserved end residues are part of each CDR3. A D gene is named only where the DNA matches it firmly. Only some rows state a clone size, as once, few, many or a class for expanded clones.

TRBV10-3	NA	NA	TRBJ1-5	TGTGCCATCAGTGAGGGGCAACAGGTTAATCAGCCCCAGCATTTT	CAISEGQQVNQPQHF
TRBV10-3	TRBD1	NA	TRBJ2-5	TGTGCCATCAGTGAGTCCGGGACAGGGGAGGAGGAGACCCAGTACTTC	CAISESGTGEEETQYF
TRBV5-1	TRBD2	few	TRBJ2-4	TGCGCCAGCAGACCGGGACTAGCGGGGACCAAAAACATTCAGTACTTC	CASRPGLAGTKNIQYF
TRBV2	NA	NA	TRBJ2-7	TGTGCCAGCAGTGAAGCGAGGGTTGGCTCCTACGAGCAGTACTTC	CASSEARVGSYEQYF
TRBV6-6	TRBD1	NA	TRBJ1-2	TGTGCCAGCAGTTCCGGACAGGGGGCCGCCTATGGCTACACCTTC	CASSSGQGAAYGYTF
TRBV10-3	NA	once	TRBJ2-7	TGTGCCATCAGTGAGTCTGGGCAGGTGGACTTC	CAISESGQVDF
TRBV15	NA	NA	TRBJ2-2	TGTGCCACCAGCAGAGATCGCGTTGGGGAGCTGTTTTTT	CATSRDRVGELFF
TRBV6-1	NA	NA	TRBJ2-1	TGTGCAGGCGGGCGCTCCTACAATGAGCAGTTCTTC	CAGGRSYNEQFF
TRBV27	NA	NA	TRBJ2-2	TGTGCCAGCAGTTTATCACGGGGCGGGGAGCTGTTTTTT	CASSLSRGGELFF
TRBV19	NA	NA	TRBJ1-4	TGTGCCAGTAGTCCTACAGAGACTGAAAAACTGTTTTTT	CASSPTETEKLFF
TRBV6-1	TRBD1	NA	TRBJ1-1	TGTGCCAGCAAGAGCCCCAGGGGGAGGCCTGAAGCTTTCTTT	CASKSPRGRPEAFF
TRBV5-4	TRBD2	NA	TRBJ2-1	TGTGCCAGCAGCTCAGCCGGGACTAGCGGCAATGAGCAGTTCTTC	CASSSAGTSGNEQFF
TRBV11-2	NA	NA	TRBJ1-5	TGTGCCAGCAGCTTAGCCCGATTGAGTCAGCCCCAGCATTTT	CASSLARLSQPQHF
TRBV9	NA	NA	TRBJ2-6	TGTGCCAGCAGCGTATCATCTGGGGCCAACGTCCTGACTTTC	CASSVSSGANVLTF
TRBV28	NA	NA	TRBJ2-7	TGTGCCACCCTTCCCGGGGGCAGGGGGACCTACGAGCAGTACTTC	CATLPGGRGTYEQYF
TRBV6-5	NA	NA	TRBJ1-3	TGTGCCACCGGGCGGGGCAGCTCTGGAAACACCATATATTTT	CATGRGSSGNTIYF
TRBV29-1	NA	NA	TRBJ1-5	TGCAGCGTCGTGCTACAGGGACCTCGAGGGCCCCAGCATTTT	CSVVLQGPRGPQHF
TRBV6-4	NA	NA	TRBJ2-1	TGTGCCAGCAGTAGCTCCCGGAGCGGTGAGCAGTTCTTC	CASSSSRSGEQFF
TRBV7-8	NA	NA	TRBJ2-7	TGTGCCAGCAGCTCCCAAAGACGCGGGGCCGCAAAGAACGAGCAGTACTTC	CASSSQRRGAAKNEQYF
TRBV27	NA	NA	TRBJ2-2	TGTGCCAGCAGCTCAACTAGGAGAACCGGGGAGCTGTTTTTT	CASSSTRRTGELFF
TRBV29-1	TRBD2	NA	TRBJ2-3	TGCAGCGTTAACAGCCGAGTCGAGGGACTATCATATTTT	CSVNSRVEGLSYF
TRBV28	NA	NA	TRBJ2-7	TGTGCCAGCAGTTTACCGGGGGGCTCAAAAGGGGACGAGCAGTACTTC	CASSLPGGSKGDEQYF
TRBV19	NA	NA	TRBJ2-2	TGTGCCAGTAGTATAGGCCAACTAGGAGGGGCCGGGGAGCTGTTTTTT	CASSIGQLGGAGELFF
TRBV4-1	NA	NA	TRBJ1-5	TGCGCCAGCAGCCAAGAACTGAGGGATCAGCCCCAGCATTTT	CASSQELRDQPQHF
TRBV12-5	NA	NA	TRBJ2-1	TGTGCTAGTGGTTCAAAAACCTATCTCCCCCCCCGCCCTTACAATGAGCAGTTCTTC	CASGSKTYLPPRPYNEQFF
TRBV7-2	NA	once	TRBJ1-4	TGTGCCAGCAGCAGGACTGTAAATGAAAAACTGTTTTTT	CASSRTVNEKLFF
TRBV6-5	NA	NA	TRBJ2-7	TGTGCCAGCTCGGGGTCAATGGGCTCCTACGAGCAGTACTTC	CASSGSMGSYEQYF
TRBV29-1	TRBD1	once	TRBJ1-1	TGCAGCGTTGATCCGGACAGGGGTGTACGAGCTTTCTTT	CSVDPDRGVRAFF
TRBV9	TRBD2	NA	TRBJ2-5	TGTGCCAGCAGCCTACGCCTTAGCGGGGAGACCCAGTACTTC	CASSLRLSGETQYF
TRBV11-2	NA	NA	TRBJ2-3	TGTGCCAGCAGAGGACTCGATGGGGATACGCAGTATTTT	CASRGLDGDTQYF
TRBV4-2	TRBD1	NA	TRBJ1-2	TGTGCCAGCAGCCAAGAAAGTAGAAGGACAGGGGCCTATGGCTACACCTTC	CASSQESRRTGAYGYTF
TRBV7-2	TRBD1	NA	TRBJ1-5	TGTGCCAGCAGCGGAATACAGGGGCAGCCCCAGCATTTT	CASSGIQGQPQHF
TRBV27	NA	NA	TRBJ2-7	TGTGCCAGCAGTAGCAGACAGACCCCATCCTACGAGCAGTACTTC	CASSSRQTPSYEQYF
TRBV6-5	TRBD1	NA	TRBJ2-7	TGTGCCAGCAGTTACTTCGGACAGGGGCACGAGCAGTACTTC	CASSYFGQGHEQYF
TRBV13	NA	NA	TRBJ2-7	TGTGCCAGCAGCGATACACAGGCTTTTGAGCAGTACTTC	CASSDTQAFEQYF
TRBV2	TRBD2	once	TRBJ2-2	TGTGCCAGCAGTAGGGTAGCGGGAGGGCCCGGCTCCACCGGGGAGCTGTTTTTT	CASSRVAGGPGSTGELFF
TRBV15	TRBD2	NA	TRBJ2-1	TGTGCCACCAGCATCGCGTTTAGCGGGAGATCTGAGCAGTTCTTC	CATSIAFSGRSEQFF
TRBV6-1	TRBD1	NA	TRBJ1-4	TGTGCCAGCAGTGCATACAGGGGGCCGGATGAAAAACTGTTTTTT	CASSAYRGPDEKLFF
TRBV12-5	NA	NA	TRBJ1-1	TGTGCTAGTGGTTTGTTCGGGGGGCGAGTACCTGAAGCTTTCTTT	CASGLFGGRVPEAFF
TRBV29-1	TRBD1	once	TRBJ2-2	TGCAGCGTTGGACAGGGCGACACCGGGGAGCTGTTTTTT	CSVGQGDTGELFF
TRBV7-8	TRBD1	NA	TRBJ1-3	TGTGCCAGCAGCCTACAGGGGGCGGCTGGAAACACCATATATTTT	CASSLQGAAGNTIYF
TRBV7-9	TRBD1	once	TRBJ2-7	TGTGCCAGCAGCTTAGCGACAGGGGACCACGAGCAGTACTTC	CASSLATGDHEQYF
TRBV2	NA	NA	TRBJ1-2	TGTGCCAGCACCCTAGGGGGACACGGCTACACCTTC	CASTLGGHGYTF
TRBV5-6	NA	few	TRBJ1-2	TGTGCCAGCAGCTTTGGGAGGGGACGCTACACCTTC	CASSFGRGRYTF
TRBV2	NA	NA	TRBJ1-5	TGTGCCAGCACTCCCGAGAAGAGCAATCAGCCCCAGCATTTT	CASTPEKSNQPQHF
TRBV7-6	NA	NA	TRBJ2-2	TGTGCCAGCAGCCAGGCGGGGCAGAACACCGGGGAGCTGTTTTTT	CASSQAGQNTGELFF
TRBV7-8	NA	NA	TRBJ2-6	TGTGCCAGCAGCTTAGATGTGAGAGGGGCCAACGTCCTGACTTTC	CASSLDVRGANVLTF
TRBV11-2	NA	NA	TRBJ2-5	TGTGCCAGCAGTCTCCTGCGCGAGACCCAGTACTTC	CASSLLRETQYF
TRBV6-5	NA	NA	TRBJ1-1	TGTGCCAGCACACTAAACACTGAAGCTTTCTTT	CASTLNTEAFF
TRBV7-3	NA	few	TRBJ1-1	TGTGCCAGCAGCTTACTCAACGGTGAAGCTTTCTTT	CASSLLNGEAFF
TRBV11-2	NA	NA	TRBJ2-5	TGTGCCAGCAGCTCGTGGCGGGAAGAGAGTGGGGAGACCCAGTACTTC	CASSSWREESGETQYF
TRBV19	NA	NA	TRBJ2-5	TGTGCCAGTAGTATAGACAGGGATGAGACCCAGTACTTC	CASSIDRDETQYF
TRBV5-1	TRBD1	once	TRBJ2-3	TGCGCCAGCAGCTTTCGACAGGGGTTGGTCGGGAGTGATCCAGATACGCAGTATTTT	CASSFRQGLVGSDPDTQYF